This entry lists 12 T cell receptor beta chains sequenced from one sample in a study of blood T cell repertoires in COVID-19. The method was immunoSEQ multiplex PCR; TCRdb's version includes in-frame clones alone and lacks a portion of them. Among some 160,000 clones listed, roughly 90% were seen once. The sequencing sample was made of peripheral blood. The receptors were sampled from a man younger than 35 with acute or convalescent COVID-19.

The chain links TRBV28 to TRBJ2-5; TRBD1 aligns across 10 bases. V lost 7 bases, J lost 5 bases, and 13 bases stayed unmatched. This CDR3 has 16 residues. The V gene's germline CDR1 is MDHEN and CDR2 SYDVKM. The CDR3 here is CASTQAGTGAIETQYF. The CDR3 DNA reads as TGTGCCAGCACCCAAGCCGGGACAGGGGCGATTGAGACCCAGTACTTC. Using reference TRBV28 and TRBJ2-5 for the parts outside the CDR3, the full variable domain is DVKVTQSSRYLVKRTGEKVFLECVQDMDHENMFWYRQDPGLGLRLIYFSYDVKMKEKGDIPEGYSVSREKKERFSLILESASTNQTSMYLCASTQAGTGAIETQYFGPGTRLLVL.

The chain employs TRBV5-1 and TRBJ2-1; 15 bases match TRBD2. J lost 4 bases, V lost 3 bases, and 2 bases had no gene match. The CDR3 is 16 residues long. Germline CDR1 and CDR2: SGHRS and YFSETQ. The CDR3 nucleotides are TGCGCCAGCAGCTCCGGACTAGCGGGAGGGTACAATGAGCAGTTCTTC. It codes for CASSSGLAGGYNEQFF.

This clone has more than one count but fewer than ten. This rearrangement joins TRBV18 to TRBJ1-2; TRBD1 aligns across 9 bases. Germline assignment: CDR1 KGHSH and CDR2 LQKENI. Losses at the gene ends were 3 bases for V and 6 bases for J; bases not matched to a gene: 5. The CDR3 consists of 14 residues. The CDR3 DNA follows: TGTGCCAGCTCACCGGGACAGGGTATTAATGGCTACACCTTC. Its translation is CASSPGQGINGYTF.

The genes are TRBV6-6 and TRBJ1-1, with unresolved D. Trimming shortened V by 6 bases and J by 3 bases, and 11 bases separated the two germline ends. The CDR3 totals 13 residues. Germline V gene sequence: CDR1 MNHNY, CDR2 SVGAGI (reference sequence). Here the CDR3 DNA reads TGTGCCAGCAGCCCCCCCTTCGACACTGAAGCTTTCTTT. Protein: CASSPPFDTEAFF.

This clone was recorded once. The chain is built from TRBV27 and TRBJ1-1, with a possible D match to TRBD1 (6 bases). This CDR3 spans 15 amino acids. V gave up 2 bases and J gave up 5 bases, with 15 bases separating them. Per germline, CDR1 MNHEY and CDR2 SMNVEV (reference sequence). CDR3 loop: CASSLQGWGVTEAFF. CDR3 bases: TGTGCCAGCAGTTTACAGGGGTGGGGTGTGACTGAAGCTTTCTTT.

The V gene is TRBV11-2, the J gene TRBJ1-1, with 11 positions matching TRBD1. CDR3 length equals 19 residues. Germline V lookup: CDR1 SGHAT, CDR2 FQNNGV. V was clipped by 5 bases and J by 1 base; unmatched bases: 15. In nucleotides, the CDR3 is TGTGCCAGCAGCCCTCGGACAGGGGGCAGTAGGTTGGGGAACACTGAAGCTTTCTTT. Translated, it gives CASSPRTGGSRLGNTEAFF.

The chain joins TRBV7-8 to TRBJ2-5, with D possibly TRBD2 on 5 matching bases. V gave up 1 base and J gave up 7 bases, with 16 bases separating them. Germline V gene data show CDR1 as SGHVS and CDR2 as FQNEAQ. The CDR3 covers 15 residues. The CDR3 spells CASSLEGWVEGTQYF. CDR3 in DNA: TGTGCCAGCAGCTTAGAAGGGTGGGTCGAGGGGACCCAGTACTTC.

The chain carries TRBV7-9 and TRBJ2-3, with 8 bases lining up with TRBD2. Trimming cost V 5 bases and J 9 bases; bases outside gene matches: 16. This CDR3 spans 16 amino acids. Per the germline V gene, CDR1 is SEHNR and CDR2 is FQNEAQ (reference sequence). The CDR3 loop is CASSHGGALAQMTQYF. CDR3 DNA: TGTGCCAGCAGCCACGGGGGGGCACTTGCACAGATGACGCAGTATTTT.

The chain uses TRBV3-1 (or the pseudogene TRBV3-2) and TRBJ1-4; 10 nucleotides agree with TRBD1. CDR3 size: 14 residues. Per germline, CDR1 LGHDT and CDR2 YNNKEL (reference sequence). The ends lost 4 bases at V and 7 bases at J; junction bases unmatched: 3. CDR3 residues: CASSPDRGREKLFF. CDR3 bases: TGTGCCAGCAGCCCTGACAGGGGGCGTGAAAAACTGTTTTTT.

The rearrangement uses TRBV11-2 and TRBJ1-5; maybe TRBD1 (6 bases). The V end was cut by 5 bases, the J end by 4 bases, with 9 bases between. The CDR3 is 13 residues long. Per germline, CDR1 SGHAT and CDR2 FQNNGV. CDR3 sequence (DNA): TGTGCCAGCAGCCTCGACAGGAATCAGCCCCAGCATTTT. It translates to CASSLDRNQPQHF. The full variable domain, rest sourced from reference TRBV11-2 and TRBJ1-5, is EAGVAQSPRYKIIEKRQSVAFWCNPISGHATLYWYQQILGQGPKLLIQFQNNGVVDDSQLPKDRFSAERLKGVDSTLKIQPAKLEDSAVYLCASSLDRNQPQHFGDGTRLSIL.

CDR3 sequence reads: CASRRLGQDVGNTIYF. In DNA form, the CDR3 reads TGTGCCAGTAGACGCTTGGGACAGGACGTTGGAAACACCATATATTTT. The V gene is TRBV19, the J gene TRBJ1-3; 8 bases agree with TRBD1. CDR3 length: 16 residues. The V and J ends lost 6 bases and 3 bases, in that order; junction bases with no gene match: 10. Germline CDR1 LNHDA, CDR2 SQIVND (reference sequence). Variable domain in full (rest from reference TRBV19 and TRBJ1-3): DGGITQSPKYLFRKEGQNVTLSCEQNLNHDAMYWYRQDPGQGLRLIYYSQIVNDFQKGDIAEGYSVSREKKESFPLTVTSAQKNPTAFYLCASRRLGQDVGNTIYFGEGSWLTVV.

The rearrangement uses TRBV11-2 and TRBJ1-2; 8 nucleotides line up with TRBD1. The V gene's germline CDR1 is SGHAT and CDR2 FQNNGV. The CDR3 contains 15 residues. Trimming took 5 bases from V and 3 from J; bases not matched to a gene: 8. CDR3 sequence (DNA): TGTGCCAGCAGCGCCCCCGGGACAGGTGACTATGGCTACACCTTC. This codes for CASSAPGTGDYGYTF. The full variable domain, rest sourced from reference TRBV11-2 and TRBJ1-2, is EAGVAQSPRYKIIEKRQSVAFWCNPISGHATLYWYQQILGQGPKLLIQFQNNGVVDDSQLPKDRFSAERLKGVDSTLKIQPAKLEDSAVYLCASSAPGTGDYGYTFGSGTRLTVV.